These T cell receptor beta chains were read from a single sample in a study of CD8+CD57+ T cells in acquired aplastic anemia. TCRdb recomputed calls from the reads with MiXCR, one row per CDR3 protein. There are 150,000 to 200,000 distinct CDR3 sequences in the sample; about 45% occur only once, and 0.85% to 1.3% lies in the top ten. The sample comprised sorted CD4+, CD8+, or CD8+CD57+ T cells (not recorded which) from PBMCs. These receptors were collected from a human donor with aplastic anemia. The CDR3 runs from the conserved cysteine through the conserved F or W. Each record gives: CDR3 protein, CDR3 DNA, D gene, J gene, CDR3 length, V gene, clone size. A D gene is named only where the DNA matches it firmly. Only part of the rows carry a size: once, few, many, or a class if the clone is expanded.

CASSEARQDTGEQFF | TGTGCCAGCAGTGAAGCTAGACAGGACACGGGTGAGCAGTTCTTC | NA | TRBJ2-1 | 15 | TRBV6-1 | few
CSAATVDTQYF | TGCAGTGCTGCTACTGTAGATACGCAGTATTTT | NA | TRBJ2-3 | 11 | TRBV20-1 | NA
CAISGPGQGFTDTQYF | TGTGCCATCAGTGGACCGGGACAGGGTTTCACAGATACGCAGTATTTT | TRBD1 | TRBJ2-3 | 16 | TRBV10-3 | NA
CASSWRDSIYGYTF | TGTGCCAGCAGCTGGCGGGACAGCATTTATGGCTACACCTTC | TRBD1 | TRBJ1-2 | 14 | TRBV5-8 | many
CASSDPKKRESNNEQFF | TGTGCCAGCAGTGACCCCAAGAAGCGGGAGTCGAACAATGAGCAGTTCTTC | TRBD2 | TRBJ2-1 | 17 | TRBV25-1 | NA
CSAWTSGYNEQFF | TGCAGTGCTTGGACTAGCGGGTACAATGAGCAGTTCTTC | TRBD2 | TRBJ2-1 | 13 | TRBV20-1 | few
CASSEGATNTEAFF | TGTGCCAGCAGTGAAGGGGCGACGAACACTGAAGCTTTCTTT | NA | TRBJ1-1 | 14 | TRBV6-4 | NA
CATSREGTGQETQYF | TGTGCCACCAGCAGAGAAGGAACAGGGCAAGAGACCCAGTACTTC | NA | TRBJ2-5 | 15 | TRBV15 | NA
CASSYGGIGYEQYF | TGTGCCAGCAGTTATGGGGGTATTGGCTACGAGCAGTACTTC | NA | TRBJ2-7 | 14 | TRBV12-3/TRBV12-4 | many
CSVLSWDYGNYGYTF | TGCAGCGTTCTGTCATGGGATTACGGTAACTATGGCTACACCTTC | NA | TRBJ1-2 | 15 | TRBV29-1 | many
CASSESGGGRPEAFF | TGTGCCAGCAGTGAATCAGGGGGCGGACGCCCTGAAGCTTTCTTT | TRBD1 | TRBJ1-1 | 15 | TRBV25-1 | NA
CASSASWLQGFSLF | TGTGCCAGCAGTGCGTCTTGGCTACAGGGTTTTTCGCTCTTC | NA | TRBJ2-1 | 14 | TRBV2 | many
CASELGEYNEQFF | TGTGCCAGCGAACTTGGCGAGTACAATGAGCAGTTCTTC | NA | TRBJ2-1 | 13 | TRBV28 | few
CSARDGKGVAFF | TGCAGTGCTAGAGATGGCAAGGGAGTAGCTTTCTTT | NA | TRBJ1-1 | 12 | TRBV20-1 | many
CSVQGNTGELFF | TGCAGCGTACAGGGGAACACCGGGGAGCTGTTTTTT | NA | TRBJ2-2 | 12 | TRBV29-1 | NA
CASSPGTPGPYEQYF | TGTGCCAGCAGCCCCGGGACTCCTGGGCCCTACGAGCAGTACTTC | NA | TRBJ2-7 | 15 | TRBV5-4 | NA
CASSFAEGRYTEAFF | TGTGCCAGCAGTTTCGCGGAGGGTAGGTACACTGAAGCTTTCTTT | NA | TRBJ1-1 | 15 | TRBV12-3/TRBV12-4 | many
CSVVSRGRTEAFF | TGCAGCGTCGTAAGCAGGGGGCGAACTGAAGCTTTCTTT | TRBD1 | TRBJ1-1 | 13 | TRBV29-1 | NA
CASSSQAGYTF | TGTGCCAGCAGCTCCCAGGCTGGCTACACCTTC | NA | TRBJ1-2 | 11 | TRBV7-8 | once
CSASGPSGGGAGDTQYF | TGCAGTGCTAGTGGACCTAGCGGGGGTGGGGCTGGAGATACGCAGTATTTT | TRBD2 | TRBJ2-3 | 17 | TRBV20-1 | many
CASSLGQSNTEAFF | TGTGCCAGCAGCCTAGGGCAGTCGAACACTGAAGCTTTCTTT | NA | TRBJ1-1 | 14 | TRBV7-9 | few
CASSLALGGPNEQFF | TGTGCCAGCAGCTTAGCGCTGGGAGGGCCTAATGAGCAGTTCTTC | TRBD2 | TRBJ2-1 | 15 | TRBV7-2 | NA
CAIRPRDREAFF | TGTGCCATCAGACCCCGGGACAGGGAAGCTTTCTTT | TRBD1 | TRBJ1-1 | 12 | TRBV10-3 | few
CASSLASAGYGNQPQHF | TGTGCCAGCAGCTTAGCGTCGGCAGGGTATGGCAATCAGCCCCAGCATTTT | NA | TRBJ1-5 | 17 | TRBV7-8 | NA
CSGSGGAGQETQYF | TGCAGTGGTAGCGGGGGGGCCGGGCAAGAGACCCAGTACTTC | TRBD2 | TRBJ2-5 | 14 | TRBV20-1 | NA
CASSESGTGTGNTIYF | TGTGCCAGCAGTGAATCTGGGACAGGGACTGGAAACACCATATATTTT | TRBD1 | TRBJ1-3 | 16 | TRBV25-1 | NA
CASSPQGNQPQYF | TGTGCCAGCAGCCCGCAGGGAAATCAGCCCCAGTATTTT | NA | TRBJ2-3 | 13 | TRBV7-9 | many
CASSQDLLPRETQYF | TGCGCCAGCAGCCAAGATCTGCTACCTCGGGAGACCCAGTACTTC | NA | TRBJ2-5 | 15 | TRBV4-1 | NA
CASEKTAAGGRKTQYF | TGTGCCAGCGAGAAGACCGCAGCGGGAGGGCGGAAGACCCAGTACTTC | TRBD2 | TRBJ2-5 | 16 | TRBV7-9 | NA